These 23 T cell receptor beta chains originate from one sample sequenced in a study of human T cells and chemical hapten exposure. TCRdb re-called the RACE reads through MiXCR, storing one row per CDR3 protein. The table lists some 74,000 distinct CDR3 sequences, 14% of them singletons, with 4.6% in the top ten. Time point here: pre-sensitization, week 0. Treatment defined: therapeutic diphenylcyclopropenone sensitization with weekly scalp DPC. Here the sequenced sample was whole blood, taken in connection with sensitization to the hapten diphenylcyclopropenone (DPC). The source of these receptors is a woman in her forties or fifties with alopecia areata. Some clones in this sample may be carry-over from other donors' samples.

The chain recombines TRBV29-1 with TRBJ2-1, with D hard to call. There are 11 residues in the CDR3. Germline V gene sequence: CDR1 SQVTM, CDR2 ANQGSEA. V lost 2 bases to trimming and J lost 9 bases, with 8 bases between them. The CDR3 region has the DNA TGCAGCGTTGAAAACAGAGCTGAGCAGTTCTTC. Residues: CSVENRAEQFF.

The chain joins TRBV20-1 to TRBJ2-2; possibly TRBD1 or TRBD2 for D (5 bases each). V was cut by 3 bases and J by 0 bases, with 11 bases left in between. Germline V gene data show CDR1 as DFQATT and CDR2 as SNEGSKA (reference sequence). CDR3 length: 15 amino acids. DNA for the CDR3: TGCAGTGCTAGGGGGCTAGCAGCGAACACCGGGGAGCTGTTTTTT. It yields the protein CSARGLAANTGELFF.

The chain carries TRBV30 and TRBJ2-5; TRBD2 aligns across 10 bases. This CDR3 is 15 amino acids long. Germline CDR1 GTSNPN, CDR2 SVGIG (reference sequence). The V gene end was trimmed by 1 base and the J gene end by 5 bases; junction bases not matched to a gene: 7. Here the CDR3 reads CAWSGNSGRMETQYF. CDR3 DNA sequence: TGTGCCTGGAGTGGTAATAGCGGGAGGATGGAGACCCAGTACTTC.

A few counts support this clonotype. The CDR3 nucleotides are TGTGCCAGCAGCTTTGACTCGCGGCGTAGCTCCTACAATGAGCAGTTCTTC. Amino acids: CASSFDSRRSSYNEQFF. The J gene is TRBJ2-1, the V gene TRBV7-2; D uncertain. Germline CDR1 is SGHTA and CDR2 is FQGNSA. V was pared by 3 bases and J by 0 bases, with 15 bases between. CDR3 size: 17 residues.

The chain couples TRBV2 to TRBJ1-5, with 8 bases matching TRBD1. After removal of 7 bases from V and 1 base from J, the junction contained 6 bases not matched to a gene. This CDR3 is 15 amino acids long. The germline CDR1 and CDR2 sequences are SNHLY and FYNNEI. The CDR3 DNA is TGTGCCAGCACTCTTAGGACAGGGAGCAATCAGCCCCAGCATTTT. Its translation is CASTLRTGSNQPQHF.

V gene TRBV14 combines with J gene TRBJ1-5; the D is unclear. V lost 3 bases, J lost 0 bases, and 12 bases lay in between. The CDR3 sequence is 16 residues long. CDR1 is SGHDN, CDR2 FVKESK, per germline. This chain's CDR3 is CASSQFKGDSNQPQHF. The CDR3 coding sequence is TGTGCCAGCAGCCAGTTTAAAGGAGATAGCAATCAGCCCCAGCATTTT.

This clonotype has ten or more counts. The J gene is TRBJ1-5, the V gene TRBV6-5; unclear D gene. The CDR3 runs 14 residues. Trimming took 0 bases from V and 9 from J, leaving 12 bases between them. Germline-derived CDR1 and CDR2 are MNHEY and SVGAGI. CDR3: CASSYSNSGPPQHF. CDR3 nucleotides: TGTGCCAGCAGTTACTCCAACTCGGGCCCGCCCCAGCATTTT.

The chain employs TRBV29-1 and TRBJ1-5; TRBD1 agrees at 7 bases. In germline, CDR1 is SQVTM, CDR2 ANQGSEA. CDR3 length: 13 amino acids. V lost 6 bases to trimming and J lost 0 bases; unmatched junction nucleotides: 2. The CDR3 here is CSVGTDSNQPQHF. As DNA, the CDR3 is TGCAGCGTCGGGACAGATAGCAATCAGCCCCAGCATTTT.

The genes are TRBV28 and TRBJ2-3, with D possibly TRBD1 on 5 matching bases. CDR1 is MDHEN and CDR2 is SYDVKM in the germline V gene. Trimming removed 11 bases from V and 3 bases from J, with 21 bases in between. The length of the CDR3 is 15 residues. CDR3 DNA: TGTGCCGCAAGGACACCGCTCCGTGCTACAGATACGCAGTATTTT. This sequence encodes CAARTPLRATDTQYF.

The gene calls are TRBV5-4 and TRBJ2-7; TRBD1 is a possible D gene (6 bases). Per the germline V gene, CDR1 is SGHNT and CDR2 is YYREEE (reference sequence). There are 16 residues in the CDR3. V lost 0 bases and J lost 4, with 17 bases in between. The CDR3 region is CASSLAGTSVRYEQYF. The CDR3 DNA sequence: TGTGCCAGCAGCTTGGCGGGGACATCCGTAAGGTACGAGCAGTACTTC. Based on the CDR3 plus reference TRBV5-4 and TRBJ2-7, the full variable domain is ETGVTQSPTHLIKTRGQQVTLRCSSQSGHNTVSWYQQALGQGPQFIFQYYREEENGRGNFPPRFSGLQFPNYSSELNVNALELDDSALYLCASSLAGTSVRYEQYFGPGTRLTVT.

This chain uses TRBV13 with TRBJ2-2, with 7 bases aligning to TRBD1. The V and J ends lost 4 bases and 8 bases, in that order; junction bases with no gene match: 10. The CDR3 sequence is 15 residues long. Germline CDR1 is PRHDT and CDR2 is FYEKMQ (reference sequence). The CDR3 spells CASSSGTAVRGELFF. Written as DNA, the CDR3 is TGTGCCAGCAGCTCCGGGACAGCAGTCAGGGGGGAGCTGTTTTTT.

This clonotype was picked up a small number of times. V and J are TRBV25-1 and TRBJ1-2; TRBD1 aligns across 7 bases. Trimming cost V 3 bases and J 5 bases; bases outside gene matches: 9. The V gene's germline CDR1 is MGHDK and CDR2 SYGVNS. CDR3 length: 15 amino acids. This CDR3 reads CASSEGTARTYGYTF. The CDR3 bases are TGTGCCAGCAGTGAGGGGACAGCCCGAACGTATGGCTACACCTTC.

V usage is TRBV6-5 and J usage is TRBJ2-2; 11 nucleotides match TRBD1. Germline-derived CDR1 and CDR2 are MNHEY and SVGAGI. CDR3 length equals 16 residues. Germline trimming cut 0 bases from V and 6 bases from J; bases unmatched to any gene: 3. The CDR3 bases are TGTGCCAGCAGTTACTCGTGGGACAGGGGGTCCGGGGAGCTGTTTTTT. Its protein product is CASSYSWDRGSGELFF.

The J gene is TRBJ1-2, the V gene TRBV4-1, with D perhaps TRBD1 (5 bases). V was shortened by 2 bases and J by 1 base, with 14 bases between the two germline ends. The CDR3 is 16 residues long. Germline CDR1 is MGHRA and CDR2 is YSYEKL. The CDR3 sequence: CASSQRIDQGNYGYTF. CDR3 nucleotide sequence: TGCGCCAGCAGCCAACGGATCGACCAGGGTAACTATGGCTACACCTTC.

This clonotype was observed a handful of times. J is TRBJ1-1 and V is TRBV6-6, with 7 bases that match TRBD1. The CDR3 extends over 16 amino acids. Looked up from germline, CDR1 is MNHNY and CDR2 is SVGAGI (reference sequence). J lost 1 base, V lost 7 bases, and 12 bases had no gene match. CDR3 sequence reads: CASTTSQGWSNTEAFF. CDR3 in DNA: TGTGCCAGCACAACATCACAGGGGTGGTCGAACACTGAAGCTTTCTTT.

The J gene is TRBJ2-1, the V gene TRBV27, with TRBD1 identical over 7 bases. Trimming took 6 bases from V and 6 from J; bases not matched to a gene: 5. This CDR3 spans 13 amino acids. Germline CDR1 reads MNHEY; CDR2 reads SMNVEV (reference sequence). The CDR3 protein is CASRTGPSNEQFF. CDR3 bases: TGTGCCAGCAGGACAGGGCCCAGCAATGAGCAGTTCTTC.

This clonotype has only a few counts. J is TRBJ2-3 and V is TRBV28, with D possibly matching TRBD1 (6 bases). This CDR3 contains 16 residues. V was shortened by 6 bases and J by 1 base, with 17 bases between the two germline ends. Germline V lookup: CDR1 MDHEN, CDR2 SYDVKM. CDR3 sequence (DNA): TGTGCCAGCAGCCTAGACAGGACGCAGGGCACAGATACGCAGTATTTT. Translated, it gives CASSLDRTQGTDTQYF. Drawing the rest from reference TRBV28 and TRBJ2-3, the complete variable domain is DVKVTQSSRYLVKRTGEKVFLECVQDMDHENMFWYRQDPGLGLRLIYFSYDVKMKEKGDIPEGYSVSREKKERFSLILESASTNQTSMYLCASSLDRTQGTDTQYFGPGTRLTVL.

The CDR3 protein is CASSLITGTSGRRSDTQYF. The CDR3 bases are TGTGCCAGCAGCCTAATCACCGGGACTAGCGGGAGACGGTCAGATACGCAGTATTTT. The chain has TRBV7-8 and TRBJ2-3; TRBD2 aligns across 14 bases. Germline lookup yields CDR1 SGHVS and CDR2 FQNEAQ. V gave up 5 bases and J gave up 4 bases; unmatched junction bases: 14. This CDR3 is built from 19 residues.

This clonotype occurred a few times. The CDR3 loop is CASSSSGTVGEQYF. CDR3 nucleotides: TGTGCCAGCAGTAGTAGCGGGACGGTTGGCGAGCAGTACTTC. The V and J genes are TRBV28 and TRBJ2-7; 8 bases are a match to TRBD2. V trimming: 5 bases; J trimming: 6 bases; junction bases outside the gene matches: 9. In germline, CDR1 is MDHEN, CDR2 SYDVKM. This CDR3 is 14 amino acids long.

This clonotype was counted many times. The genes are TRBV5-1 and TRBJ1-1, with unresolved D. With 7 bases removed from V and 2 bases from J, the gap between germline ends came to 12 bases. Looked up from germline, CDR1 is SGHRS and CDR2 is YFSETQ. The CDR3 length is 13 residues. The CDR3 reads CASATGRNTEAFF. The CDR3 region has the DNA TGCGCCAGCGCGACCGGGAGAAACACTGAAGCTTTCTTT.

This clonotype was counted between two and nine times. A much bigger clone sits one base away, suggesting this may be a read error. The chain joins TRBV7-7 to TRBJ2-2, with 8 bases aligning to TRBD1. Per germline, CDR1 SSHAT and CDR2 FNYEAQ (reference sequence). With V trimmed by 5 bases and J by 3 bases, 2 bases remained unmatched. This CDR3 has 14 residues. CDR3 region: CASSQQGDTGELFF. In DNA form, the CDR3 reads TGTGCCAGCAGCCAACAGGGGGACACCGGGGAGCTGTTTTTT.

This clonotype has only a few counts. The chain employs TRBV28 and TRBJ1-1, with D unclear. The germline V gene has CDR1 MDHEN and CDR2 SYDVKM. Between the trimmed V and J ends, which lost 6 bases and 7 bases, there was a span of 12 bases. The CDR3 consists of 12 residues. CDR3: CASSPFGVEAFF. DNA of the CDR3: TGTGCCAGCAGCCCCTTTGGGGTTGAAGCTTTCTTT.

This clonotype was recorded a few times. The chain is built from TRBV5-1 and TRBJ2-3; 9 bases are shared with TRBD1. Trimming took 0 bases from V and 2 from J; bases not matched to a gene: 7. Germline V CDR1 and CDR2: SGHRS, YFSETQ. The CDR3 covers 17 residues. This chain's CDR3 is CASSLGHRDRDTDTQYF. Written as DNA, the CDR3 is TGCGCCAGCAGCTTGGGGCATCGGGACAGGGACACAGATACGCAGTATTTT.